Below, 32 T cell receptor beta chains from the same sample are listed, as sequenced in a study of CD8 T cells in ankylosing spondylitis. TCRdb reprocessed the 5' RACE reads with MiXCR, giving one entry per CDR3 protein. The sample has under 250,000 distinct CDR3 sequences, roughly 26% seen once. Sequencing used blood, either unsorted or a sorted T cell fraction (not recorded which). The origin of the receptors is a male donor with ankylosing spondylitis or in good health (not recorded which).

The chain employs TRBV9 and TRBJ1-4, with 7 bases matching TRBD1. Unmatched junction bases numbered 2, after V lost 0 bases and J lost 3 bases. The CDR3 extends over 15 amino acids. Germline-derived CDR1 and CDR2 are SGDLS and YYNGEE. CDR3 residues: CASSVGGQPNEKLFF. The CDR3 DNA reads as TGTGCCAGCAGCGTAGGGGGACAGCCTAATGAAAAACTGTTTTTT.

This clonotype was counted at least ten times. The V gene is TRBV3-1, the J gene TRBJ1-2; no definite D call. The V end lost 0 bases, the J end lost 3 bases, and 5 bases lay between the germline ends. The CDR3 loop spans 13 amino acids. Germline V gene data show CDR1 as LGHDT and CDR2 as YNNKEL (reference sequence). This CDR3 is CASSQDPDYGYTF. DNA for the CDR3: TGTGCCAGCAGCCAAGACCCGGACTATGGCTACACCTTC.

About this clonotype: A read error may produce the germline difference seen at one junction end. The J gene is TRBJ2-3, the V gene TRBV7-7, with 11 bases aligning to TRBD2. The CDR3 is made up of 14 amino acids. Germline V gene data show CDR1 as SSHAT and CDR2 as FNYEAQ (reference sequence). CDR3 sequence: CASSPGLAADTQYF. CDR3 in DNA: TGTGCTAGCAGCCCGGGACTAGCGGCAGATACGCAGTATTTT.

This clonotype was detected a few times. The chain links TRBV20-1 to TRBJ2-1, with 11 bases fitting TRBD2. The V gene's germline CDR1 is DFQATT and CDR2 SNEGSKA (reference sequence). The CDR3 covers 15 residues. V was pared by 6 bases and J by 4 bases, with 8 bases of the junction left unmatched. The CDR3 is CSAKAASGRYNEQFF. CDR3 nucleotide sequence: TGCAGTGCAAAGGCGGCTAGCGGGAGGTACAATGAGCAGTTCTTC.

The rearrangement joins TRBV29-1 to TRBJ2-3; TRBD2 matches 12 bases. Germline V gene sequence: CDR1 SQVTM, CDR2 ANQGSEA. The CDR3 extends over 17 amino acids. The junction had 7 bases not matched to a gene; V was cut back by 1 base and J by 2 bases. The CDR3 nucleotides are TGCAGCGTTGAAGGGAGTGGACTAGCGGGGAACACAGATACGCAGTATTTT. This gives the protein CSVEGSGLAGNTDTQYF.

This chain connects TRBV20-1 to TRBJ2-1; D uncertain. Looked up from germline, CDR1 is DFQATT and CDR2 is SNEGSKA (reference sequence). Trimming took 6 bases from V and 9 from J, leaving 9 bases between them. This CDR3 has 10 amino acids. CDR3 amino acids: CSAGPSEQFF. The CDR3 DNA reads TGCAGTGCCGGACCCAGTGAGCAGTTCTTC.

This clonotype has more than one count but fewer than ten. The gene calls are TRBV20-1 and TRBJ1-4, with D perhaps TRBD1 (5 bases). The CDR3 extends over 15 amino acids. Germline V CDR1 and CDR2: DFQATT, SNEGSKA (reference sequence). Trimming took off 3 bases at V and 1 base at J, with 12 bases between the two ends. This CDR3 reads CSARVLGETNEKLFF. CDR3 nucleotide sequence: TGCAGTGCTAGGGTCCTGGGGGAAACTAATGAAAAACTGTTTTTT.

At least ten counts were recorded for this clonotype. The rearrangement links TRBV7-2 to TRBJ1-5; D gene uncertain. V was cut by 3 bases and J by 5 bases, with 11 bases left in between. In germline, CDR1 is SGHTA, CDR2 FQGNSA. CDR3 size: 14 residues. CDR3 sequence: CASSLTYQDQPQHF. CDR3 bases: TGTGCCAGCAGCTTGACCTACCAAGATCAGCCCCAGCATTTT.

The CDR3 DNA follows: TGTGCCAGCAGCCCCCTACGGGCCAGGGTAGTCGGGGATACGCAGTATTTT. Translating it yields CASSPLRARVVGDTQYF. The chain combines TRBV7-9 with TRBJ2-3, with a weak D call TRBD1 (5 bases). Trimming pared 5 bases from V and 6 bases from J, leaving 24 bases between. The CDR3 runs to 17 residues. In germline, CDR1 is SEHNR, CDR2 FQNEAQ (reference sequence).

This clonotype was recorded many times. V usage is TRBV29-1 and J usage is TRBJ2-1, with D perhaps TRBD2 (5 bases). The germline V gene has CDR1 SQVTM and CDR2 ANQGSEA. The CDR3 contains 12 residues. The V end lost 8 bases, the J end lost 6 bases, and 14 bases lay between the germline ends. The CDR3 protein is CSITEAGNEQFF. DNA for the CDR3: TGCAGCATCACGGAGGCGGGCAATGAGCAGTTCTTC.

CDR3 loop: CARGRDARTGELFF. The CDR3 DNA is TGTGCCAGGGGGCGGGACGCGCGCACCGGGGAGCTGTTTTTT. The chain uses TRBV12-3 or TRBV12-4 and TRBJ2-2, with a weak D call TRBD2 (6 bases). The CDR3 spans 14 residues. The V end was cut by 9 bases, the J end by 4 bases, with 15 bases between.

The CDR3 DNA reads as TGCAGCGTTGTCGACGGGGGACAAAACATTCAGTACTTC. It yields the protein CSVVDGGQNIQYF. This chain uses TRBV29-1 with TRBJ2-4; D may be TRBD2 (6 bases). The V and J ends lost 4 bases and 5 bases respectively, with 12 bases between them. Germline V lookup: CDR1 SQVTM, CDR2 ANQGSEA. The CDR3 has 13 residues.

CDR3 DNA: TGCAGCGTCGGTTTTAATGAAAAACTGTTTTTT. This translates into CSVGFNEKLFF. The chain joins TRBV29-1 to TRBJ1-4; no firm D call. V gave up 6 bases and J gave up 4 bases, with 6 bases separating them. CDR3 length: 11 amino acids. CDR1 is SQVTM, CDR2 ANQGSEA, per germline.

This clonotype was detected many times. The chain employs TRBV20-1 and TRBJ2-5, with TRBD1 identical over 8 bases. CDR3 length equals 14 residues. V gave up 5 bases and J gave up 5 bases; unmatched junction bases: 10. Per the germline V gene, CDR1 is DFQATT and CDR2 is SNEGSKA (reference sequence). The CDR3 spells CSASLQGARETQYF. The CDR3 DNA sequence: TGCAGTGCTTCCCTTCAGGGGGCGAGGGAGACCCAGTACTTC.

This clonotype was seen a handful of times. The chain joins TRBV7-3 to TRBJ2-1; TRBD2 agrees at 10 bases. J was trimmed by 4 bases and V by 6 bases; bases with no gene match: 6. The CDR3 has 15 amino acids. Germline V gene data show CDR1 as SGHTA and CDR2 as FQGTGA. The CDR3 loop is CASSSRLAGYNEQFF. The CDR3 DNA reads as TGTGCCAGCAGTTCTCGACTAGCGGGTTACAATGAGCAGTTCTTC.

The chain employs TRBV3-1 and TRBJ1-4, with 8 bases matching TRBD1. The CDR3 is made up of 16 amino acids. Germline trimming cut 0 bases from V and 8 bases from J; bases unmatched to any gene: 8. Per the germline V gene, CDR1 is LGHDT and CDR2 is YNNKEL (reference sequence). The CDR3 region is CASSQDRTGRDEKLFF. In nucleotides, the CDR3 is TGTGCCAGCAGCCAAGATCGGACAGGGAGGGACGAAAAACTGTTTTTT. Complete variable domain (other parts from reference TRBV3-1 and TRBJ1-4): DTAVSQTPKYLVTQMGNDKSIKCEQNLGHDTMYWYKQDSKKFLKIMFSYNNKELIINETVPNRFSPKSPDKAHLNLHINSLELGDSAVYFCASSQDRTGRDEKLFFGSGTQLSVL.

There are many counts of this clonotype. The J gene is TRBJ2-4, the V gene TRBV5-1; perhaps TRBD2 as D (6 bases). Trimming removed 5 bases at V and 5 bases at J, with 14 bases between. Germline CDR1 SGHRS, CDR2 YFSETQ. This CDR3 contains 14 residues. The CDR3 bases are TGCGCCAGCAGTTTTCCAGGGACTCAAAACATTCAGTACTTC. It specifies CASSFPGTQNIQYF.

The V call is TRBV20-1, the J call TRBJ1-4; 11 nucleotides match TRBD1. J lost 7 bases, V lost 5 bases, and 3 bases had no gene match. Germline V gene data show CDR1 as DFQATT and CDR2 as SNEGSKA (reference sequence). This CDR3 comprises 13 residues. DNA for the CDR3: TGCAGTGCTGGACAGGGGGCGGGTGAAAAACTGTTTTTT. Translated: CSAGQGAGEKLFF.

CDR3 sequence (DNA): TGTGCCAGCAGTGATTCGACTAGCGGGAGAATCACAGATACGCAGTATTTT. Its protein product is CASSDSTSGRITDTQYF. The V call is TRBV6-2 or TRBV6-3, the J call TRBJ2-3; 12 nucleotides align to TRBD2. Germline V lookup: CDR1 MNHEY, CDR2 SVGEGT. V lost 5 bases, J lost 2 bases, and 8 bases stayed unmatched. This CDR3 comprises 17 residues.

The chain has TRBV12-3 or TRBV12-4 and TRBJ2-1; 10 bases agree with TRBD2. There are 14 residues in the CDR3. V lost 5 bases and J lost 8; bases outside the gene matches: 6. Written as DNA, the CDR3 is TGTGCCAGCAGTGTGAGCGGGAGGGCCCATGAGCAGTTCTTC. The encoded protein is CASSVSGRAHEQFF.

The V gene is TRBV20-1, the J gene TRBJ2-7, with no clear D. CDR1 is DFQATT, CDR2 SNEGSKA, per germline (reference sequence). V gave up 6 bases and J gave up 4 bases, with 13 bases separating them. The CDR3 is 12 residues long. DNA of the CDR3: TGCAGTGCGTCTTCCTATGTTTACGAGCAGTACTTC. This encodes CSASSYVYEQYF.

CDR3 amino acids: CSANGGPSDYEQYF. The CDR3 DNA reads as TGCAGTGCAAACGGCGGGCCCTCCGACTACGAGCAGTACTTC. V is TRBV20-1 and J is TRBJ2-7; the D gene is possibly TRBD2 (5 bases). The V gene lost 6 bases and the J gene lost 3 bases, with 18 bases spanning the gap. The CDR3 runs 14 residues. Germline CDR1 and CDR2: DFQATT and SNEGSKA (reference sequence).

This chain connects TRBV6-1 to TRBJ2-1; no reliable D call. Trimming removed 7 bases from V and 6 bases from J, with 13 bases in between. Per germline, CDR1 MNHNS and CDR2 SASEGT. This CDR3 spans 13 amino acids. CDR3 sequence: CASTQGYLNEQFF. The CDR3 coding sequence is TGTGCCAGCACTCAAGGGTATCTCAATGAGCAGTTCTTC.

At least ten counts were recorded for this clonotype. The chain uses TRBV5-1 and TRBJ2-3, with D possibly matching TRBD2 (5 bases). Between the trimmed V and J ends, which lost 7 bases and 1 base, there was a span of 13 bases. Germline V CDR1 and CDR2: SGHRS, YFSETQ. This CDR3 spans 14 amino acids. The CDR3 DNA reads as TGCGCCAGCGGACGACTAAGCGGCACAGATACGCAGTATTTT. Translating gives CASGRLSGTDTQYF.

The chain joins TRBV20-1 to TRBJ2-1, with D perhaps matching TRBD1 or TRBD2 (5 bases each). The V end was cut by 2 bases, the J end by 5 bases, with 16 bases between. Germline V gene sequence: CDR1 DFQATT, CDR2 SNEGSKA (reference sequence). The CDR3 length is 15 residues. The CDR3 here is CSARKPGRIDNEQFF. The DNA for the CDR3 is TGCAGTGCTAGAAAACCGGGACGAATAGACAATGAGCAGTTCTTC.

The rearrangement links TRBV6-1 to TRBJ2-5; no firm D call. V shed 6 bases and J shed 5 bases, with 19 bases lying between them. The V gene's germline CDR1 is MNHNS and CDR2 SASEGT. This CDR3 has 15 amino acids. CDR3 region: CASSQPGGPRETQYF. The CDR3 DNA is TGTGCCAGCAGCCAGCCGGGCGGCCCCAGGGAGACCCAGTACTTC.

The table lists this clonotype with a count of one. The chain employs TRBV6-1 and TRBJ1-2; D is uncertain. Trimming took 6 bases from V and 4 from J, leaving 12 bases between them. Germline values: CDR1 MNHNS, CDR2 SASEGT. This CDR3 spans 13 amino acids. In DNA, the CDR3 is TGTGCCAGCAGCCTAGTGGAGGGCTATGGCTACACCTTC. Residues: CASSLVEGYGYTF.

The CDR3 loop reads CASSLWGQGPETQYF. The DNA of the CDR3 is TGTGCCAGCAGTTTATGGGGACAGGGTCCGGAGACCCAGTACTTC. The V gene is TRBV27, the J gene TRBJ2-5, with 9 bases identical to TRBD1. CDR1 MNHEY and CDR2 SMNVEV come from the germline V gene (reference sequence). The junction had 5 bases not matched to a gene; V was cut back by 1 base and J by 5 bases. CDR3 length: 15 residues.

This clonotype was found many times. The chain is built from TRBV7-9 and TRBJ1-2, with a tentative D call TRBD1 (5 bases). Germline CDR1 is SEHNR and CDR2 is FQNEAQ (reference sequence). Deletions cut 0 bases from V and 4 bases from J, with 12 bases between. CDR3 size: 15 residues. CDR3 in DNA: TGTGCCAGCAGCTTAGCTTCTTACAGGTCCTATGGCTACACCTTC. Translation: CASSLASYRSYGYTF.

The chain has TRBV12-3 or TRBV12-4 and TRBJ2-1, with unresolved D. V was cut by 5 bases and J by 10 bases, with 15 bases left in between. The CDR3 is 13 residues long. This CDR3 is CASSPEPAREQFF. CDR3 bases: TGTGCCAGCAGTCCCGAACCAGCGCGCGAGCAGTTCTTC.

The chain combines TRBV20-1 with TRBJ2-6, with no clear D. This CDR3 contains 13 residues. V was pared by 4 bases and J by 0 bases, with 4 bases between. The V gene's germline CDR1 is DFQATT and CDR2 SNEGSKA (reference sequence). CDR3: CSATDSGANVLTF. The CDR3 region has the DNA TGCAGTGCTACGGACTCTGGGGCCAACGTCCTGACTTTC.

This clonotype has a count of ten or more. The chain is built from TRBV10-3 and TRBJ2-1; 11 positions match TRBD2. Germline CDR1 reads ENHRY; CDR2 reads SYGVKD. The CDR3 sequence is 15 residues long. The trim removed 7 bases at V and 8 bases at J, leaving 10 bases unmatched. The DNA for the CDR3 is TGTGCCATCACTGACGCTAGCGGGAGGTTGGATGAGCAGTTCTTC. Amino acid sequence: CAITDASGRLDEQFF.